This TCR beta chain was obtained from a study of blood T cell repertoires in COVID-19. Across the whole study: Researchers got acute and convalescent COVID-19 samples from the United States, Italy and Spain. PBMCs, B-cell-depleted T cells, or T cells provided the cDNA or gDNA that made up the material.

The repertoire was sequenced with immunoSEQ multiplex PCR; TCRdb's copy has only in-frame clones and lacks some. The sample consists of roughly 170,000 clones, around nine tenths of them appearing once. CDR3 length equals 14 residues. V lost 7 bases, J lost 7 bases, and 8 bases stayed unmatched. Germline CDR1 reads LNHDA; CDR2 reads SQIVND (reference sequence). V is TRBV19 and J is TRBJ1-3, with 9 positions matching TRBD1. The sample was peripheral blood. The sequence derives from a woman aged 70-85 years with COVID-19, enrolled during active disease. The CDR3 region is CASMNRGQSNTIYF. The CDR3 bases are TGTGCCAGTATGAACAGGGGGCAGAGCAACACCATATATTTT.